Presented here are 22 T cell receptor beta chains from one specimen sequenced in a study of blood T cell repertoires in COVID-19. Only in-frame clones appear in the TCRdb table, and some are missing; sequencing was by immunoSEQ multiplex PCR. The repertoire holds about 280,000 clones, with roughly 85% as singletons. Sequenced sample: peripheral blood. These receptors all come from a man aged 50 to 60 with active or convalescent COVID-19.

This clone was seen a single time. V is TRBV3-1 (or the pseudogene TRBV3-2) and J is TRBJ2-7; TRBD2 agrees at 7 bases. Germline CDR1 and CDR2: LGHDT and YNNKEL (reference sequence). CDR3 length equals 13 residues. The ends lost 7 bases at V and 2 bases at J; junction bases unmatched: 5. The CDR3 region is CASTPGGTYEQYF. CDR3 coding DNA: TGTGCCAGCACCCCCGGGGGGACCTACGAGCAGTACTTC.

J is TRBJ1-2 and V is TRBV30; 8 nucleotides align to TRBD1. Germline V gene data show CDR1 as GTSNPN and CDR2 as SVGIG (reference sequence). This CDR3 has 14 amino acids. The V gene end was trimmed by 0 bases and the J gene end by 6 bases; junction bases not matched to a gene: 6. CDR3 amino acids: CAWSVQGVSHGYTF. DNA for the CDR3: TGTGCCTGGAGTGTACAGGGGGTTAGTCATGGCTACACCTTC.

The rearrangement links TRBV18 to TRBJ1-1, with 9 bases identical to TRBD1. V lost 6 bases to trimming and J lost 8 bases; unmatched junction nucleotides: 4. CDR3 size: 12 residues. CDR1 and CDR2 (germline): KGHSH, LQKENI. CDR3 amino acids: CASSPGTGEAFF. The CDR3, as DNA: TGTGCCAGCTCCCCGGGGACAGGGGAAGCTTTCTTT.

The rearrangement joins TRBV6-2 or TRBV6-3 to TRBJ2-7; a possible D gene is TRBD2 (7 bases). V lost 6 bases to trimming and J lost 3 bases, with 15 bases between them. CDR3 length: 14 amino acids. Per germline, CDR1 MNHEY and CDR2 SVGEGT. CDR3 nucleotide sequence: TGTGCCAGCAGCAGTGGGGGGGCTGACTACGAGCAGTACTTC. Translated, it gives CASSSGGADYEQYF.

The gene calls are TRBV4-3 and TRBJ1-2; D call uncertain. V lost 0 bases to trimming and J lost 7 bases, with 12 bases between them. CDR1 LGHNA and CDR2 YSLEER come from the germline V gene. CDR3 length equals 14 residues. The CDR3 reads CASSQDLGSGGYTF. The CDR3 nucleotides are TGCGCCAGCAGCCAAGATTTGGGCTCCGGTGGCTACACCTTC.

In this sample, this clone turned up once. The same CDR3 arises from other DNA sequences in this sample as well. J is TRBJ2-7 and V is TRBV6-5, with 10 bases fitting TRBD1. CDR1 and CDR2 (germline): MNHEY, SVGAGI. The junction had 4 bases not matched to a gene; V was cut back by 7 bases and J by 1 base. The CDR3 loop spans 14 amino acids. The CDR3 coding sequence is TGTGCCAGCACCCGGGGACAGGGGTCCTACGAGCAGTACTTC. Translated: CASTRGQGSYEQYF.

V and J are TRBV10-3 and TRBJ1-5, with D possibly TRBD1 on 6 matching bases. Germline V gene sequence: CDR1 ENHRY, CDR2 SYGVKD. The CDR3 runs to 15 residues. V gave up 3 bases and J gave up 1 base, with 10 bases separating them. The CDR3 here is CAISEGQLSNQPQHF. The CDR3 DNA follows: TGTGCCATCAGTGAAGGACAGTTAAGCAATCAGCCCCAGCATTTT.

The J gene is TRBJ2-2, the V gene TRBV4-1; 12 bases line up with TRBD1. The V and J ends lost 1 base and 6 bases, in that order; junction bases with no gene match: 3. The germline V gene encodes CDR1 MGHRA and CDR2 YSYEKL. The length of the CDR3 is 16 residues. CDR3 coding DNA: TGCGCCAGCAGCCAAGTGGGACAGGGGGCCCCCGGGGAGCTGTTTTTT. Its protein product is CASSQVGQGAPGELFF.

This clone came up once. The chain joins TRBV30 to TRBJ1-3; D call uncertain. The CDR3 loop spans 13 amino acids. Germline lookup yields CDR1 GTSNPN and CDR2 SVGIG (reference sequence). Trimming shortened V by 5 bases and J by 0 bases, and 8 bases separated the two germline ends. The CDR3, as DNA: TGTGCCTGGGGACCGAGCTCTGGAAACACCATATATTTT. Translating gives CAWGPSSGNTIYF.

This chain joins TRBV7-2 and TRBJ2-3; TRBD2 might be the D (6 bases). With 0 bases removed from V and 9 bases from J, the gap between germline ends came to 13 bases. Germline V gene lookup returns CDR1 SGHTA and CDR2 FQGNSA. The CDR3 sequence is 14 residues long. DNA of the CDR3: TGTGCCAGCAGCTTAGCGCGGGGCTCCCTAACGCAGTATTTT. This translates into CASSLARGSLTQYF.

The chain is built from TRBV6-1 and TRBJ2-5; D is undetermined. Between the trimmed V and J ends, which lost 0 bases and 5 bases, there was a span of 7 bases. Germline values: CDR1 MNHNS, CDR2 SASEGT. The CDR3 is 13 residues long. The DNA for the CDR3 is TGTGCCAGCAGTGAAGCGCGTCCGGAGACCCAGTACTTC. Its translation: CASSEARPETQYF.

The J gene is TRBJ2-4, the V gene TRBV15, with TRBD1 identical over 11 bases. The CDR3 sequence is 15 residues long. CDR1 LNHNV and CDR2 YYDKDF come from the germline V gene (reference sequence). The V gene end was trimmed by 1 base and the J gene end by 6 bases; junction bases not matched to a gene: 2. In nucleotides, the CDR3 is TGTGCCACCAGCAGAGTTGGGACAGGGGGAAACATTCAGTACTTC. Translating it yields CATSRVGTGGNIQYF.

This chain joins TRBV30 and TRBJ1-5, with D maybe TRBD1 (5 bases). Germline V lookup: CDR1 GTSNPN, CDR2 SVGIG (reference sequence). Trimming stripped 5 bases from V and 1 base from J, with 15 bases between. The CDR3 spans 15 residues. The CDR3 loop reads CAWDPGVGSNQPQHF. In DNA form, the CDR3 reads TGTGCCTGGGATCCGGGGGTGGGGAGCAATCAGCCCCAGCATTTT. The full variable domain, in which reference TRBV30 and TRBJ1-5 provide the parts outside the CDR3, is SQTIHQWPATLVQPVGSPLSLECTVEGTSNPNLYWYRQAAGRGLQLLFYSVGIGQISSEVPQNLSASRPQDRQFILSSKKLLLSDSGFYLCAWDPGVGSNQPQHFGDGTRLSIL.

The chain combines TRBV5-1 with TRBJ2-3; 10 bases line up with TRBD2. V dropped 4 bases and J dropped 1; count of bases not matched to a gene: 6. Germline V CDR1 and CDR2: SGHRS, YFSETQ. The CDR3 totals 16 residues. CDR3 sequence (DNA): TGCGCCAGCAGCCGCGAGCGGGAGGGAGGCACAGATACGCAGTATTTT. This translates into CASSREREGGTDTQYF.

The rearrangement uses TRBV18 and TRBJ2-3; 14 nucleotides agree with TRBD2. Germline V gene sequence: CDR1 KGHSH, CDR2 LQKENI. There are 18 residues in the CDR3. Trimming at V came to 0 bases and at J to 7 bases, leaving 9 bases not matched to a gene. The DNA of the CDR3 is TGTGCCAGCTCACCACCGTCTCGTGGACTAGCGGGAGGCCATACGCAGTATTTT. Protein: CASSPPSRGLAGGHTQYF.

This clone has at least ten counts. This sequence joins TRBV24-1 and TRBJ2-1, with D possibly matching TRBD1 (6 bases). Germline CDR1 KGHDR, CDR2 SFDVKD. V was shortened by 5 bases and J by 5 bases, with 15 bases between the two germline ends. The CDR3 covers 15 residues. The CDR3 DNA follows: TGTGCCACCAGTGCCTTAACAGGGTTAGACAATGAGCAGTTCTTC. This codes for CATSALTGLDNEQFF.

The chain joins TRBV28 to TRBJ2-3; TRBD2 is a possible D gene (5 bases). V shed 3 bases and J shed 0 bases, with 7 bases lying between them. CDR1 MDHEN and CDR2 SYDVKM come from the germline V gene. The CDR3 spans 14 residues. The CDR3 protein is CASSLSGSTDTQYF. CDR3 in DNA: TGTGCCAGCAGTTTGTCGGGGAGCACAGATACGCAGTATTTT.

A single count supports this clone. CDR3 nucleotides: TGTGCCAGTAGTGACCGGGACAGGGGGCGATTTCGACGCAATCAGCCCCAGCATTTT. Protein product: CASSDRDRGRFRRNQPQHF. This chain connects TRBV19 to TRBJ1-5, with TRBD1 identical over 12 bases. Trimming cost V 5 bases and J 2 bases; bases outside gene matches: 13. The CDR3 loop spans 19 amino acids. CDR1 is LNHDA and CDR2 is SQIVND in the germline V gene (reference sequence).

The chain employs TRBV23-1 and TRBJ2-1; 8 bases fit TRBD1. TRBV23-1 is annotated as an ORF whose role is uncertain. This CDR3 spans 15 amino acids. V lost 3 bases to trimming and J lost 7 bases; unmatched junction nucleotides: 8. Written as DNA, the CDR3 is TGCGCCAGCAGTCAGCCCAGGGGGCTCGAGAATGAGCAGTTCTTC. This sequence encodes CASSQPRGLENEQFF.

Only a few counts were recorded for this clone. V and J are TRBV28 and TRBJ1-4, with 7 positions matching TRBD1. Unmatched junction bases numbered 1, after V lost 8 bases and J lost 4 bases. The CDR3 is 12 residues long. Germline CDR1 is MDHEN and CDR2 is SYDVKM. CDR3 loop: CASGTDNEKLFF. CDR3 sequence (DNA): TGTGCCAGCGGGACAGATAATGAAAAACTGTTTTTT.

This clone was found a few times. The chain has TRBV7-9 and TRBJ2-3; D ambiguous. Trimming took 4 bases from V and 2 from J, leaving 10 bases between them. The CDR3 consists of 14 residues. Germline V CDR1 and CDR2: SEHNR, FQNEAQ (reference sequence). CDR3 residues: CASSSKLNTDTQYF. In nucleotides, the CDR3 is TGTGCCAGCAGCTCCAAACTTAACACAGATACGCAGTATTTT.

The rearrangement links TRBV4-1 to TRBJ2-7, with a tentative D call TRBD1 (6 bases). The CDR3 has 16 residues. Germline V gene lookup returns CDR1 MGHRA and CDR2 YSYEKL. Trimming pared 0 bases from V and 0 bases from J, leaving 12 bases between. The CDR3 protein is CASSQDGTGSSYEQYF. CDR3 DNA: TGCGCCAGCAGCCAAGATGGAACAGGGAGCTCCTACGAGCAGTACTTC.